This record looks at one T cell receptor beta chain sequence and its context. The assay was immunoSEQ multiplex PCR, and TCRdb's table has in-frame clones only and misses some. The data show 130,000 or so clones, 87% seen once. CDR3 length equals 13 residues. Germline loops: CDR1 SGDLS, CDR2 YYNGEE. V lost 4 bases, J lost 4 bases, and 11 bases lay in between. This sample is drawn from a study of control samples from healthy donors and cancer patients. This clonotype was obtained from a man in his forties in good health. The J gene is TRBJ1-1, the V gene TRBV9; D may be TRBD1 (6 bases). Sequenced sample: blood. This CDR3 reads CASSYTGTTEAFF. CDR3 in DNA: TGTGCCAGCAGCTATACAGGGACCACTGAAGCTTTCTTT.